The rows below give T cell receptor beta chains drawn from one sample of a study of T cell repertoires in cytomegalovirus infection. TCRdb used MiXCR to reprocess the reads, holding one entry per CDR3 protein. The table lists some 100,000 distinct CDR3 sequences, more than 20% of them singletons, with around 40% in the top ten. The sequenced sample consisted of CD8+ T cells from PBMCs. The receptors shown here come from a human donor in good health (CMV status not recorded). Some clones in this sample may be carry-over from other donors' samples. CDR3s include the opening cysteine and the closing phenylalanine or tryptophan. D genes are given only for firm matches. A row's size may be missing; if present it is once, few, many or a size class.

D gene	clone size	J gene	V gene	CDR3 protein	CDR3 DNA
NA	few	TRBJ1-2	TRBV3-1	CASTNGARINYGYTF	TGTGCCAGCACCAATGGGGCCAGAATCAACTATGGCTACACCTTC
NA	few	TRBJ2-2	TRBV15	CATSPRRSLNTGELFF	TGTGCCACCAGTCCGAGGCGGAGCCTGAACACCGGGGAGCTGTTTTTT
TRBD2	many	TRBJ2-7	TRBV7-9	CASSIGTSGGNEQYF	TGTGCCAGCAGCATCGGGACTAGCGGTGGGAACGAGCAGTACTTC
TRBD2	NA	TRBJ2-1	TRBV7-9	CASSSQAGAGFYNEQFF	TGTGCCAGCAGCTCCCAAGCGGGAGCGGGTTTCTACAATGAGCAGTTCTTC
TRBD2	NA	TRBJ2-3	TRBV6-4	CASSEERGSTDTQYF	TGTGCCAGCAGTGAGGAGCGGGGGTCCACAGATACGCAGTATTTT
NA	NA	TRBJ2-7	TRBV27	CASSFGYDQYF	TGTGCCAGCAGTTTCGGCTACGATCAGTACTTC
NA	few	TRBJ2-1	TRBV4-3	CASSQLSRVHEQFF	TGCGCCAGCAGCCAATTGTCCCGGGTCCATGAGCAGTTCTTC
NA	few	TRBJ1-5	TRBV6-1	CASRTEDYSNQPQHF	TGTGCCAGCCGGACCGAAGATTATAGCAATCAGCCCCAGCATTTT
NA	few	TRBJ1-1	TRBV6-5	CASSPGGKGAFF	TGTGCCAGCAGCCCGGGAGGGAAGGGAGCTTTCTTT
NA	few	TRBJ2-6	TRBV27	CASSLRSSGAGANVLTF	TGTGCCAGCAGTTTAAGAAGTTCAGGGGCTGGGGCCAACGTCCTGACTTTC
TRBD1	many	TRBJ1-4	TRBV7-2	CASSSTGLDEKLFF	TGTGCCAGCAGCTCGACAGGGTTAGATGAAAAACTGTTTTTT
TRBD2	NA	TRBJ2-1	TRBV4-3	CASSQEDGRANEQFF	TGCGCCAGCAGCCAAGAAGACGGGAGGGCCAATGAGCAGTTCTTC
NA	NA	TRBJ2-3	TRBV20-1	CSARELGALIADTQYF	TGCAGTGCTAGAGAGTTGGGGGCCCTGATTGCAGATACGCAGTATTTT
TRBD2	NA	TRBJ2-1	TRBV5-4	CASSLGLAGLHNEQFF	TGTGCCAGCAGCTTGGGACTAGCGGGACTGCACAATGAGCAGTTCTTC
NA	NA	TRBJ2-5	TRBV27	CASSLWSPGRTPCYF	TGTGCCAGCAGTTTATGGAGCCCTGGACGGACACCTTGTTACTTC
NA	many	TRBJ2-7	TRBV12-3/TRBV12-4	CASSPSADWELGEQYF	TGTGCCAGCAGTCCCTCGGCTGATTGGGAGTTGGGCGAGCAGTACTTC
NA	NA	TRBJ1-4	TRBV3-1	CASSQGKGRKEKLFF	TGTGCCAGCAGCCAAGGCAAGGGCCGTAAGGAAAAACTGTTTTTT
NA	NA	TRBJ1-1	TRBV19	CASSIDLEAGSRTEAFF	TGTGCCAGTAGTATAGATTTAGAGGCAGGGTCGAGGACTGAAGCTTTCTTT
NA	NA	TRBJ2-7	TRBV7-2	CASSQDGGNEQYF	TGTGCCAGCAGCCAAGACGGGGGTAACGAGCAGTACTTC
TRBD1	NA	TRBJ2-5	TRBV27	CASSPRGSETQYF	TGTGCCAGCAGTCCCAGGGGGTCCGAGACCCAGTACTTC
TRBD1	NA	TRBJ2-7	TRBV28	CASSSPGQAISEQYF	TGTGCCAGCAGCAGCCCGGGACAGGCGATCAGCGAGCAGTACTTC
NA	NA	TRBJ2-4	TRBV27	CASSFGPAKAKNIQYF	TGTGCCAGCAGTTTTGGGCCAGCAAAAGCCAAAAACATTCAGTACTTC
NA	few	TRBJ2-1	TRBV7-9	CASSPGWYNEQFF	TGTGCCAGCAGCCCTGGCTGGTACAATGAGCAGTTCTTC